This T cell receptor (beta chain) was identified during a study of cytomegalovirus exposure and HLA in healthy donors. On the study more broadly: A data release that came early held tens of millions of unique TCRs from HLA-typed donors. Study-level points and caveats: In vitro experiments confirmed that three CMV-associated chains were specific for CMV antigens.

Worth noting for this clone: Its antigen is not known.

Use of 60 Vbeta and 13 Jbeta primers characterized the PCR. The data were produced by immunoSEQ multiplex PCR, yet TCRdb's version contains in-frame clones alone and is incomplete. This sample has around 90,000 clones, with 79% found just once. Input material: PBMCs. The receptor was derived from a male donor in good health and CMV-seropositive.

CDR3 nucleotide sequence: TGTGCCAGCAGCCTTTCTCTAGCGGGAACTAGAACCTACAATGAGCAGTTCTTC. Its protein is CASSLSLAGTRTYNEQFF. This chain links TRBV11-2 with TRBJ2-1, with 9 bases aligning to TRBD2. The CDR3 loop spans 18 amino acids. Unmatched junction bases numbered 13, after V lost 5 bases and J lost 2 bases. Germline V lookup: CDR1 SGHAT, CDR2 FQNNGV.